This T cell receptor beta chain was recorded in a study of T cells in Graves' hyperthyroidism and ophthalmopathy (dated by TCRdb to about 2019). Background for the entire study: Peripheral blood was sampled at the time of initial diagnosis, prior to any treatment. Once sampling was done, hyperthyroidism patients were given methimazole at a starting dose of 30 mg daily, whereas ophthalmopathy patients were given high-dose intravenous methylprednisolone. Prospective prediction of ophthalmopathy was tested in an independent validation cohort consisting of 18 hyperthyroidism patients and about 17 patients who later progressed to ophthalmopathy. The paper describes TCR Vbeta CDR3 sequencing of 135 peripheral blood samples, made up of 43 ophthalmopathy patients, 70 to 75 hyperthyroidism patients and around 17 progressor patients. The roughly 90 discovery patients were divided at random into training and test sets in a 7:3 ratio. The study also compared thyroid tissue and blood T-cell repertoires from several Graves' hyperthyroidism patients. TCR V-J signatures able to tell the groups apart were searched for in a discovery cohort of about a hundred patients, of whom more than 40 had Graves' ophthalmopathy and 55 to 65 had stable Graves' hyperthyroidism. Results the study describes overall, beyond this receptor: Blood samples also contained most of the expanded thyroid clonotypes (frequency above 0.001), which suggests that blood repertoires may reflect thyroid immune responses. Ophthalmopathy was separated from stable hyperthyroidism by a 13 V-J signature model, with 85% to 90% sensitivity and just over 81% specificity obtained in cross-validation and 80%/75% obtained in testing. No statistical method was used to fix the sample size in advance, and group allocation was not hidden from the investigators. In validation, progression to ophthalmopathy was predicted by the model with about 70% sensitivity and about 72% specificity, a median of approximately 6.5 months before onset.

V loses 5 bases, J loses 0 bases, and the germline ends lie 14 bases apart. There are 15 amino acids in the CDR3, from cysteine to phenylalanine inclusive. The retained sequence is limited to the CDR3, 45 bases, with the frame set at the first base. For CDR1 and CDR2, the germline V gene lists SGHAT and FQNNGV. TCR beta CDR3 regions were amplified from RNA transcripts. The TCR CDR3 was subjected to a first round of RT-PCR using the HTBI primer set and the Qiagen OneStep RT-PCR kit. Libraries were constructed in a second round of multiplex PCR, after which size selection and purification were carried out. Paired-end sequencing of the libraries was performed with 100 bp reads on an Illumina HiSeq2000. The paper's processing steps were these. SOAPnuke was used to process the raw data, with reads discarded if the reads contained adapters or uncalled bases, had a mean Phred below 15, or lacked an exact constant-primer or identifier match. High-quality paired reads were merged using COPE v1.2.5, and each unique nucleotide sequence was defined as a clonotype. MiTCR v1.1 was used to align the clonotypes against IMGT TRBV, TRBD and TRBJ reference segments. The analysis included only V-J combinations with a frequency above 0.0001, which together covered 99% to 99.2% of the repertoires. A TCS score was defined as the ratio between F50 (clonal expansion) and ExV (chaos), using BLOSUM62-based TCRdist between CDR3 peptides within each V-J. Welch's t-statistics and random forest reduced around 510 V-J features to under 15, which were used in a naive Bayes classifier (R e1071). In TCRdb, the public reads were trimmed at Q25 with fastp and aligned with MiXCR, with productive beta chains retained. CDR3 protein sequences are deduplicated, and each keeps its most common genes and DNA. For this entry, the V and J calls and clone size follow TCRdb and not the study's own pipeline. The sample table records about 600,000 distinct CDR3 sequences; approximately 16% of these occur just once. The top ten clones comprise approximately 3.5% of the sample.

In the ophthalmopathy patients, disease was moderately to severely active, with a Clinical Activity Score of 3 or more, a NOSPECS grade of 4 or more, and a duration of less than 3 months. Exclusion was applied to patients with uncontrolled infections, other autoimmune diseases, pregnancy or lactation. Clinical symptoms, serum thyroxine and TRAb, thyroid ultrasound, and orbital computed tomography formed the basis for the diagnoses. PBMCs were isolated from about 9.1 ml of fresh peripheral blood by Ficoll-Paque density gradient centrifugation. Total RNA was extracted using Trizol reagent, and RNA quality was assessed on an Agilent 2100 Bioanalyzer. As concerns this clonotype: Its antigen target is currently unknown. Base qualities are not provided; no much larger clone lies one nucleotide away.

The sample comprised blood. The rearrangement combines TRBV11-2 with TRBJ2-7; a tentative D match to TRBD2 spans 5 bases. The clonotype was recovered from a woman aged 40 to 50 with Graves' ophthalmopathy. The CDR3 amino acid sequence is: CASSPTGDTSYEQYF. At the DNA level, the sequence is TGTGCCAGCAGCCCTACCGGGGATACCTCCTACGAGCAGTACTTC. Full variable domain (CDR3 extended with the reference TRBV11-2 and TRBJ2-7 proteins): EAGVAQSPRYKIIEKRQSVAFWCNPISGHATLYWYQQILGQGPKLLIQFQNNGVVDDSQLPKDRFSAERLKGVDSTLKIQPAKLEDSAVYLCASSPTGDTSYEQYFGPGTRLTVT.